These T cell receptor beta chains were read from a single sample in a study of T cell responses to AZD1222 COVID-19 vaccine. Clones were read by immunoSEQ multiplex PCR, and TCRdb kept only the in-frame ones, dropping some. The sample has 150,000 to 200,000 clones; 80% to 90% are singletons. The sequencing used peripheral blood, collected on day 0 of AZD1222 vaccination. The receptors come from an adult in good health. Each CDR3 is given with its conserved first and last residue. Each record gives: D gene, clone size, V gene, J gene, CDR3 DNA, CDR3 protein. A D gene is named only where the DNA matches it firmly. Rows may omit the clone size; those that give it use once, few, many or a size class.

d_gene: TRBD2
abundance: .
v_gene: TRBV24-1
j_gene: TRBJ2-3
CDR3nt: TGTGCCACCAGTGATTCTCCGGGACTAGCGGGGTACACAGATACGCAGTATTTT
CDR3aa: CATSDSPGLAGYTDTQYF

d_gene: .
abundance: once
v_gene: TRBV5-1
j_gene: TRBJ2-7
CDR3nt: TGCGCCAGCAGCTTCGGGCAGGGGGGCTACGAGCAGTACTTC
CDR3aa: CASSFGQGGYEQYF

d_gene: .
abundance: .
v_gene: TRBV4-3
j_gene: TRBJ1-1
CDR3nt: TGCGCCAGCAGCCTCACCCCGAACACTGAAGCTTTCTTT
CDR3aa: CASSLTPNTEAFF

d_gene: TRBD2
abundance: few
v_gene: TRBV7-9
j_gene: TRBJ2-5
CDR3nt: TGTGCCACCCCCCCCCGGGCTAGCGGGGGGGCCCTCCAAGAGACCCAGTACTTC
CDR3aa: CATPPRASGGALQETQYF

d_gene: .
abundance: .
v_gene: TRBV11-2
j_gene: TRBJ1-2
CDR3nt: TGTGCCAGCAGCTTAGGGAAGACTGGCTACACCTTC
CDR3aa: CASSLGKTGYTF

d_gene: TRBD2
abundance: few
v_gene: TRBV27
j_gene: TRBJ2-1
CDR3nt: TGTGCCAGCAGTTTAGAGGTAGGACTAGCGGGCCACAATGAGCAGTTCTTC
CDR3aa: CASSLEVGLAGHNEQFF

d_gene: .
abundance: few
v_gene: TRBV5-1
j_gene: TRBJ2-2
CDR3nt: TGCGCCAGCATACCACCTGGGAGGAACACCGGGGAGCTGTTTTTT
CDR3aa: CASIPPGRNTGELFF

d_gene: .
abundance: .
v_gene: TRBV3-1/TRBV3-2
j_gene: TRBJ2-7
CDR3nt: TGTGCCAGCAGCCGACATCCGCCGTCGGACTCGGGAGTCTACGAGCAGTACTTC
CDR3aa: CASSRHPPSDSGVYEQYF

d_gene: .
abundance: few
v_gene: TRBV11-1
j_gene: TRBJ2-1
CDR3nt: TGTGCCAGCAGCCACGGGACCTCCAGCTCCTACAATGAGCAGTTCTTC
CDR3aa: CASSHGTSSSYNEQFF

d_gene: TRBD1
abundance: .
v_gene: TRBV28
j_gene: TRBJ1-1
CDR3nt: TGTGCCAGCAGCTCTATCGGACAGGCGGCTCCGCGAGCTTTCTTT
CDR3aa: CASSSIGQAAPRAFF

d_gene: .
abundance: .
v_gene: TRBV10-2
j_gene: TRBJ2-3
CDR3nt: TGCGCCAGCATGGACCCCGGACAAACAGATACGCAGTATTTT
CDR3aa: CASMDPGQTDTQYF

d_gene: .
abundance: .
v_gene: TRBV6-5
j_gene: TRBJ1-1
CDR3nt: TGTGCCAGCATCACCTCGCGTAGGGGAGGGACTGAAGCTTTCTTT
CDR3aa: CASITSRRGGTEAFF

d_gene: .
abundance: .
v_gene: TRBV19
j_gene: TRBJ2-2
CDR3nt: TGTGCCAGTAGTATATTTAGGGTTGGGGACACCGGGGAGCTGTTTTTT
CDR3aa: CASSIFRVGDTGELFF

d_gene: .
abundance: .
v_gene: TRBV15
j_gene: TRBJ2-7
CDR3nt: TGTGCCACCAGCAGGGCGCAGGGTGGTTCCTACGAGCAGTACTTC
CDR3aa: CATSRAQGGSYEQYF

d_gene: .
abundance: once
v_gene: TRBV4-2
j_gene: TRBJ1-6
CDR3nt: TGTGCCAGCAGCCAAGATCAGGCTACAGCCCTCCACTTT
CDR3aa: CASSQDQATALHF

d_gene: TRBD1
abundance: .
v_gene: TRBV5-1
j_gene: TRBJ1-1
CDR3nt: TGCGCCAGCAGCTTGACCCCCAGGGGGTTAGGGGCCACTGAAGCTTTCTTT
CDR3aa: CASSLTPRGLGATEAFF

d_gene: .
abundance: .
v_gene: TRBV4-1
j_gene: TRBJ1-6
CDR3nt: TGCGCCAGCAGCATCCGGGACGGAGGGGATTCACCCCTCCACTTT
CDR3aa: CASSIRDGGDSPLHF

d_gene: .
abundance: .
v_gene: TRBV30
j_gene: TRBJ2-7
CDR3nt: TGTGCCTGGAGTGTGAAAGGGTTTCTTTACGAGCAGTACTTC
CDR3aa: CAWSVKGFLYEQYF

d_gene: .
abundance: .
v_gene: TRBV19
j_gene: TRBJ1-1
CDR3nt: TGTGCCAGTAGTATGGTACAGCCGATAGGAGCTTTCTTT
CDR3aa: CASSMVQPIGAFF

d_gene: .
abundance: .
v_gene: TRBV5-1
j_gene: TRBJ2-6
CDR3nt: TGCGCCAGCAGCTTAGGGCTTGGGGCCAACGTCCTGACTTTC
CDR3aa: CASSLGLGANVLTF